The text below deals with one T cell receptor beta chain. The CDR3 runs 14 residues. CDR1 and CDR2 from the germline V gene are MNHNS and SASEGT. The junction had 7 bases not matched to a gene; V was cut back by 3 bases and J by 10 bases. Method: immunoSEQ multiplex PCR; TCRdb's copy keeps in-frame clones and lacks some. The sample lists 370,000 or so clones, 70% to 85% occurring once. This record belongs to a study of blood T cell repertoires in COVID-19. What was sequenced was peripheral blood. The chain joins TRBV6-1 to TRBJ2-3, with 10 positions matching TRBD2. This TCR was sampled from a human donor with acute or convalescent COVID-19. The donor label of this sample is uncertain. The CDR3 DNA reads TGTGCCAGCAGTGAGTCCAGCGGGAGGGCCGCGCAGTATTTT. This translates into CASSESSGRAAQYF.